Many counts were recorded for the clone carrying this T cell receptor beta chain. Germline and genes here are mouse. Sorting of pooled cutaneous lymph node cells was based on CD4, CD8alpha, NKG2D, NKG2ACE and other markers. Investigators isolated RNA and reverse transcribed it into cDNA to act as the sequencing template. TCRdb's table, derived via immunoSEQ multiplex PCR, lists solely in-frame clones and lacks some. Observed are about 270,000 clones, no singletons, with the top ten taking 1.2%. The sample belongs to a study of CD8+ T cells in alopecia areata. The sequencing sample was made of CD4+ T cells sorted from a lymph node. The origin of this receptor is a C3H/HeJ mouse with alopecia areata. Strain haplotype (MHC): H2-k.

The CDR3 is CASSLDREPINSDYTF. The DNA read from the CDR3 is TGTGCCAGCAGCTTGGACAGGGAGCCCATTAACTCC. The rearrangement uses TRBV3 and TRBJ1-2, with 8 positions matching TRBD1. The read terminates 4 residues before the CDR3 end, so the remaining end is supplied by the germline J gene. The V segment lost 3 bases and the J segment 2 bases; nucleotides outside the gene matches: 8. The CDR3 spans 16 residues. In germline, CDR1 is SNHLY, CDR2 FYNGKV (reference sequence). The complete variable domain, with remaining parts taken from reference TRBV3 and TRBJ1-2, reads GPKVLQIPSHQIIDMGQMVTLNCDPVSNHLYFYWYKQILGQQMEFLVNFYNGKVMEKSKLFKDQFSVERPDGSYFTLKIQPTALEDSAVYFCASSLDREPINSDYTFGSGTRLLVI.